These T cell receptor beta chains were read from a single sample in a study of early T cells in non-severe SARS-CoV-2 infection. Each CDR3 protein gets one entry after TCRdb re-called the 5' RACE reads with MiXCR. This sample carries about 94,000 distinct CDR3 sequences, under 15% of them seen once, and the ten largest clones take around 2.4%. The sample was whole blood. Receptor source: an adult who was a healthcare worker with PCR-confirmed SARS-CoV-2 infection or an uninfected control (not recorded which). CDR3s include the opening cysteine and the closing phenylalanine or tryptophan. Rows may omit the clone size; those that give it use once, few, many or a size class.

TRBV18,TRBJ2-5,few,CASSTLAKETQYF
TRBV7-8,TRBJ1-1,few,CASSLERAVGTEAFF
TRBV6-2/TRBV6-3,TRBJ2-4,few,CASSTNGLVAKNIQYF
TRBV7-9,TRBJ2-6,NA,CASSFPGTPNRSGANVLTF
TRBV6-1,TRBJ2-7,NA,CASRPGQGSYEQYF
TRBV25-1,TRBJ2-5,many,CASSETGVKTQYF
TRBV7-6,TRBJ1-1,few,CASSPPVGTEAFF
TRBV5-4,TRBJ2-7,NA,CAAADAGETYEQYF
TRBV12-3/TRBV12-4,TRBJ1-1,NA,CASSLGRGGGNTEAFF
TRBV20-1,TRBJ2-5,NA,CSAKLAGAHTQYF
TRBV29-1,TRBJ2-5,few,CSANGLAARETQYF
TRBV5-6,TRBJ1-2,many,CASSSRVSYGYTF
TRBV21-1,TRBJ2-1,few,CASSNLPGTYNEQFF
TRBV27,TRBJ2-3,few,CASSLMASGGYTDTQYF
TRBV6-4,TRBJ2-2,few,CASSQQGNTGELFF
TRBV28,TRBJ1-1,many,CASRIRDRGPGGTEAFF
TRBV6-2/TRBV6-3,TRBJ1-6,many,CASSFGESPLHF
TRBV3-1,TRBJ2-1,NA,CASSQGRRNEQFF
TRBV7-9,TRBJ2-1,many,CASSLVQGASNEQFF
TRBV4-1,TRBJ2-7,NA,CASSQVVLRGLGPGYEQYF
TRBV2,TRBJ1-1,few,CASSPTGKPTEAFF
TRBV4-1,TRBJ2-7,NA,CASTPRGRDSDGDIYEQYF
TRBV7-9,TRBJ1-2,NA,CASSREQDSYGYTF
TRBV28,TRBJ2-7,few,CASSFPTSGGYEQYF
TRBV6-2/TRBV6-3,TRBJ2-3,NA,CASSWVVTDTQYF
TRBV10-3,TRBJ2-7,NA,CAISEGNYEQYF
TRBV6-2/TRBV6-3,TRBJ2-1,many,CASSYPRDFSNTYNEQFF
TRBV4-3,TRBJ2-7,NA,CASSHLPDTYEQYF
TRBV27,TRBJ1-5,once,CASSLQGRNQPQHF
TRBV29-1,TRBJ2-7,NA,CSVAGTLGGNFYEQYF
TRBV29-1,TRBJ2-7,many,CSVRGGLGSYEQYF
TRBV6-2/TRBV6-3,TRBJ2-1,few,CASRQGLESYNEQFF
TRBV6-2/TRBV6-3,TRBJ2-7,many,CASSYPLGAGHNYEQYF
TRBV4-1,TRBJ2-2,many,CASSQAIGSGELFF
TRBV7-3,TRBJ2-3,few,CASSLKSGGTDTQYF
TRBV3-1,TRBJ2-7,few,CASSRPGLPTYEQYF
TRBV20-1,TRBJ2-5,many,CSAHQETQYF
TRBV5-4,TRBJ1-3,NA,CASSLDRGKPSGNTIYF
TRBV6-2/TRBV6-3,TRBJ2-1,many,CASTTGTGTYNEQFF
TRBV29-1,TRBJ2-7,once,CSVTSSWEQYF
TRBV18,TRBJ1-1,NA,CASSPPRPGNTEAFF
TRBV27,TRBJ2-3,many,CASSSRGADTQYF
TRBV28,TRBJ1-5,NA,CASTLGGIRNQPQHF
TRBV7-9,TRBJ1-1,many,CASSRVYTEAFF
TRBV5-3,TRBJ2-1,NA,CARSAQLPSNEQFF
TRBV28,TRBJ1-4,NA,CASTSESIGTNEKLFF
TRBV4-1,TRBJ1-3,NA,CASSQVQGVISENTIYF
TRBV20-1,TRBJ1-2,many,CSARDRQADRYGYTF
TRBV10-2,TRBJ2-5,many,CASSAWNQETQYF
TRBV29-1,TRBJ2-1,few,CSALKYLTYNEQFF
TRBV12-3/TRBV12-4,TRBJ2-3,NA,CASSFDQSSTDTQYF
TRBV24-1,TRBJ1-5,few,CATTLGQGDQQPQHF
TRBV4-1,TRBJ1-1,many,CASSHPGQGPEAFF
TRBV5-7,TRBJ1-5,NA,CASRPWLPSRPQHF
TRBV18,TRBJ1-4,many,CASSPRTDEKLFF